This TCR beta chain comes out of a study of CD8 T cells in ankylosing spondylitis. Preparation of TCR beta libraries was done by quantitative 5'-RACE with molecular barcodes. TCRdb redid the calling of the 5' RACE reads with MiXCR, one entry per CDR3 protein. The data hold about 150,000 distinct CDR3 sequences, with around 10% observed a single time. At least ten counts were recorded for this clonotype. Its antigen remains unknown. Study outcomes and limitations: Reports say disease-linked clones showed up significantly more in matched ankylosing spondylitis synovial fluid. Ankylosing spondylitis blood appeared to be characterized by a TCR beta motif of 8 or 9 highly homologous variants.

Sequenced input: blood, either unsorted or a sorted T cell fraction (not recorded which). This clonotype originated in a female donor with ankylosing spondylitis or in good health (not recorded which).

In DNA, the CDR3 is TGCAGTGCTAGAGAACTCTGGGGATACGAGCAGTACTTC. Protein sequence: CSARELWGYEQYF. The chain uses TRBV20-1 and TRBJ2-7; no clear D gene. Germline V lookup: CDR1 DFQATT, CDR2 SNEGSKA (reference sequence). V lost 0 bases, J lost 4 bases, and 10 bases lay in between. The CDR3 length is 13 residues.